The clone carrying this T cell receptor beta chain was seen ten or more times. TCRdb reanalysed the reads using MiXCR and keeps one entry per CDR3 protein. This sample has around 50,000 distinct CDR3 sequences, with about 7.3% found just once. These data come from a study of patients with pleural tuberculosis. Deletions cut 4 bases from V and 7 bases from J, with 11 bases between. This CDR3 spans 13 amino acids. This chain connects TRBV12-3 or TRBV12-4 to TRBJ1-5; D unresolved. The receptor comes from a human donor with pleural tuberculosis. The CDR3 nucleotides read TGTGCCAGCAGTTCAGAGGGAGGGCAGCCCCAGCATTTT. Amino acid sequence: CASSSEGGQPQHF.